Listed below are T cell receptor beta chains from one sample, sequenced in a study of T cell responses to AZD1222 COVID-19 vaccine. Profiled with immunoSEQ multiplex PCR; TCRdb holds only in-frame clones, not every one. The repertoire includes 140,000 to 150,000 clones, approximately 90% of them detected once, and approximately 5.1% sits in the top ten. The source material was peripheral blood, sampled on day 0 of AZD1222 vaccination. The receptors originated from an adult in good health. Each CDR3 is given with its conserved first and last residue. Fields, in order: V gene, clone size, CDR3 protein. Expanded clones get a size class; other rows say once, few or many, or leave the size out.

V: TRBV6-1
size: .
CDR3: CASSEGGGRDEQYF

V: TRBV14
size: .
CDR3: CASSQDGVHYGYTF

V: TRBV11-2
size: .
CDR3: CASTQGETQYF

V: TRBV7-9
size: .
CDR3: CASSFVGQGAYEQYF

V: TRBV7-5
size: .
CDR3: CVRSLGDGSYEQYF

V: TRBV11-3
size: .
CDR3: CASSLRWNTEAFF

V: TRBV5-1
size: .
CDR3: CASSKTGGSGANVLTF

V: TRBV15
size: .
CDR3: CATSRPGQNTGELFF

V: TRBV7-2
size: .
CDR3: CASSLVRLAGGNTGELFF

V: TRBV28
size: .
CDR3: CASRAGLATGEGELFF

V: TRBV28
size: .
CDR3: CASSLMGQLEGAFF

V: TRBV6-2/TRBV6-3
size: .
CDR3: CASSYSHREGYTF

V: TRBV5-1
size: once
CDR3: CASSLAGAGQPQHF

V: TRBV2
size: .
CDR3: CASSARGGPGGNTIYF

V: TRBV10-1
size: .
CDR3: CASSESLYNEQFF

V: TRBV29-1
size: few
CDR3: CSAVGLEETQYF

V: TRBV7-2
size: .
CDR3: CASSRRQDNSPLHF

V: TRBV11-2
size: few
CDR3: CASSLESSHTGELFF

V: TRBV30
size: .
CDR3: CAWSVRSGNQPQHF

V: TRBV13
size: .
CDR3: CASSLGQGGLSFGQPQHF

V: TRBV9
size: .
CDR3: CASSVDLLAGRNTQYF

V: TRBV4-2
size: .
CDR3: CASSQVAATYEQYF

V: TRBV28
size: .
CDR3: CASSSGAPRGYTF

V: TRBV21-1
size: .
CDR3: CASSNQSNRYSGNTIYF

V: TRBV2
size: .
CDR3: CASSEPTTYEQYF

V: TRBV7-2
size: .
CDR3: CASSLTRYGYTF

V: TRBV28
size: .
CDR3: CASALLGKNNEQFF

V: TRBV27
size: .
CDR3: CASSLMRGRTEAFF

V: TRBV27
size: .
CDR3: CASSRGFDSGNTIYF

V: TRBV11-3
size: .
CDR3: CASGDRVSGNTIYF

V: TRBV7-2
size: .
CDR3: CASSFLYEQYF

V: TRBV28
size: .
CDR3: CASSLYTEAFF

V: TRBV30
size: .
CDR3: CAWSLRDRRNEKLFF